The 29 T cell receptor beta chains below were found in one sample sequenced in a study of T cells after yellow fever vaccination. TCRdb reanalysed the 5' RACE reads using MiXCR and keeps one entry per CDR3 protein. The sample has hundreds of thousands of distinct CDR3 sequences; over 9% are singletons. This material consisted of PBMCs, taken on the day of the yellow fever booster vaccination. All receptors derive from a man under 40 who received the YFV17D yellow fever vaccine.

This rearrangement joins TRBV29-1 to TRBJ2-3; D uncertain. Trimming removed 1 base at V and 4 bases at J, with 9 bases between. CDR3 size: 13 residues. Germline-derived CDR1 and CDR2 are SQVTM and ANQGSEA. CDR3 amino acids: CSVEGLHADTQYF. Written as DNA, the CDR3 is TGCAGCGTTGAAGGCCTACATGCAGATACGCAGTATTTT.

V gene TRBV12-3 or TRBV12-4 combines with J gene TRBJ1-1; D remains unclear. V dropped 3 bases and J dropped 11 bases, with 19 bases sitting between them. The CDR3 totals 14 residues. The CDR3 DNA reads TGTGCCAGCAGTTTGAACGGGCCCCGGAGTGGGGCTTTCTTT. The encoded protein is CASSLNGPRSGAFF.

The chain is built from TRBV7-2 and TRBJ2-3; maybe TRBD2 (5 bases). Trimming shortened V by 8 bases and J by 4 bases, and 25 bases separated the two germline ends. The CDR3 consists of 17 residues. Germline V gives CDR1 SGHTA, CDR2 FQGNSA. The DNA for the CDR3 is TGTGCCAGCGACTACCTCCATCAGTCCCCCTCTGCAGATACGCAGTATTTT. Protein sequence: CASDYLHQSPSADTQYF.

Concerning this clonotype itself: Mismatch with germline at one junction end may stem from a read error. V usage is TRBV9 and J usage is TRBJ2-3; TRBD2 aligns across 12 bases. Germline CDR1 is SGDLS and CDR2 is YYNGEE. The CDR3 sequence is 17 residues long. In DNA, the CDR3 is TGTGCAAGCAGCAGACTAGCGGGAGTGGGGGATGCAGATACGCAGTATTTT. Protein sequence: CASSRLAGVGDADTQYF.

This clonotype showed up many times. This chain joins TRBV20-1 and TRBJ1-5; D unclear. The CDR3 covers 10 residues. The V end was cut by 6 bases, the J end by 6 bases, with 6 bases between. Germline CDR1 and CDR2: DFQATT and SNEGSKA (reference sequence). The CDR3 reads CSAGLQPQHF. The CDR3 coding sequence is TGCAGTGCAGGTCTTCAGCCCCAGCATTTT.

The chain links TRBV14 to TRBJ2-7, with 8 bases that match TRBD2. The V gene end was trimmed by 4 bases and the J gene end by 3 bases; junction bases not matched to a gene: 8. CDR3 length equals 15 residues. In germline, CDR1 is SGHDN, CDR2 FVKESK. CDR3 coding DNA: TGTGCCAGCAGCCGTGGAGCGGGAGTTTTCTACGAGCAGTACTTC. Translated: CASSRGAGVFYEQYF.

This chain links TRBV5-1 with TRBJ2-3; D is uncertain. Germline CDR1 and CDR2: SGHRS and YFSETQ. CDR3 length: 14 amino acids. V lost 6 bases and J lost 0, with 11 bases in between. The CDR3 region has the DNA TGCGCCAGCAACGACGGTGCTAGCACAGATACGCAGTATTTT. Amino acids: CASNDGASTDTQYF.

The V gene is TRBV7-9, the J gene TRBJ2-5; TRBD2 matches 8 bases. CDR3 size: 16 residues. V shed 1 base, J shed 4 bases, and the junction held 8 bases outside the gene matches. Germline assignment: CDR1 SEHNR and CDR2 FQNEAQ (reference sequence). In nucleotides, the CDR3 is TGTGCCAGCAGCTTAGTTGCGGGGGGTCACGGAGAGACCCAGTACTTC. It encodes CASSLVAGGHGETQYF.

This clonotype was counted between two and nine times. This chain links TRBV20-1 with TRBJ2-3, with 10 bases that match TRBD1. The CDR3 consists of 18 residues. Germline trimming cut 1 base from V and 1 base from J; bases unmatched to any gene: 11. Germline V gives CDR1 DFQATT, CDR2 SNEGSKA (reference sequence). The DNA for the CDR3 is TGCAGTGCTAGAGTCCCTCCGGGACAGGGGAAGCGCACAGATACGCAGTATTTT. This gives the protein CSARVPPGQGKRTDTQYF.

This clonotype was counted many times. The chain has TRBV5-6 and TRBJ2-4, with TRBD2 as a possible D gene (5 bases). Germline-derived CDR1 and CDR2 are SGHDT and YYEEEE. This CDR3 region has 16 residues. Trimming stripped 0 bases from V and 1 base from J, with 11 bases between. CDR3 nucleotides: TGTGCCAGCAGCTTGGTGGGAGACGCCGCCAAAAACATTCAGTACTTC. Encoded protein: CASSLVGDAAKNIQYF.

This clonotype was counted only a few times. The chain combines TRBV3-1 with TRBJ2-1; D is unresolved. In germline, CDR1 is LGHDT, CDR2 YNNKEL (reference sequence). CDR3 size: 12 residues. The V gene lost 2 bases and the J gene lost 7 bases, with 6 bases spanning the gap. CDR3 region: CASSQQVNEQFF. The DNA for the CDR3 is TGTGCCAGCAGCCAACAGGTGAATGAGCAGTTCTTC.

This clonotype was detected only a few times. The chain carries TRBV13 and TRBJ2-1, with D unresolved. Trimming shortened V by 5 bases and J by 4 bases, and 6 bases separated the two germline ends. Germline assignment: CDR1 PRHDT and CDR2 FYEKMQ (reference sequence). The CDR3 covers 12 residues. CDR3 DNA sequence: TGTGCCAGCAGCGCCTTTTACAATGAGCAGTTCTTC. Translated: CASSAFYNEQFF.

The rearrangement uses TRBV7-2 and TRBJ1-3, with TRBD1 matching 8 bases. The V segment lost 5 bases and the J segment 3 bases; nucleotides outside the gene matches: 6. This CDR3 has 15 amino acids. Germline V gene sequence: CDR1 SGHTA, CDR2 FQGNSA. The chain's CDR3 is CASSPWTGSGNTIYF. CDR3 sequence (DNA): TGTGCCAGCAGCCCCTGGACAGGGAGTGGAAACACCATATATTTT.

Comments on this clonotype: Germline is not matched at one junction end, which may reflect a read error. V is TRBV6-2 or TRBV6-3 and J is TRBJ2-5; the D is unclear. There are 14 residues in the CDR3. CDR1 MNHEY and CDR2 SVGEGT come from the germline V gene. The CDR3 here is CASCYVGYQETQYF. DNA for the CDR3: TGTGCCAGCTGTTACGTTGGGTACCAAGAGACCCAGTACTTC.

Only a few counts were recorded for this clonotype. The V gene is TRBV20-1, the J gene TRBJ2-1; D is unclear. V was pared by 2 bases and J by 4 bases, with 9 bases between. This CDR3 spans 13 amino acids. Germline assignment: CDR1 DFQATT and CDR2 SNEGSKA (reference sequence). CDR3 amino acids: CSARRAAYNEQFF. The DNA of the CDR3 is TGCAGTGCTAGACGAGCCGCATACAATGAGCAGTTCTTC.

The rearrangement joins TRBV6-2 or TRBV6-3 to TRBJ2-7; no clear D gene. CDR3 length equals 15 residues. V was cut by 2 bases and J by 3 bases, with 14 bases left in between. CDR1 is MNHEY, CDR2 SVGEGT, per germline. CDR3 in amino acids: CASSYVWGSRYEQYF. In DNA form, the CDR3 reads TGTGCCAGCAGTTACGTCTGGGGATCTCGCTACGAGCAGTACTTC.

V is TRBV7-9 and J is TRBJ2-7; tentatively, D is TRBD1 (5 bases). V lost 2 bases and J 7 bases, leaving 15 bases between the germline ends. This CDR3 has 14 amino acids. Germline assignment: CDR1 SEHNR and CDR2 FQNEAQ (reference sequence). CDR3 residues: CASSLPVKTEEQYF. The DNA for the CDR3 is TGTGCCAGCAGCTTACCAGTTAAGACAGAGGAGCAGTACTTC.

CDR3 sequence: CASSQDPLAGDFF. The CDR3 nucleotides are TGTGCCAGCAGCCAAGATCCCCTAGCGGGAGATTTCTTC. This chain links TRBV3-1 with TRBJ2-1; 10 nucleotides match TRBD2. The CDR3 totals 13 residues. Per germline, CDR1 LGHDT and CDR2 YNNKEL (reference sequence). Trimming cost V 0 bases and J 16 bases; bases outside gene matches: 6.

Ten or more counts support this clonotype. CDR3 sequence: CASRAFQGQTNNSPLHF. The CDR3 region has the DNA TGCGCCAGCAGGGCCTTCCAAGGACAGACCAATAATTCACCCCTCCACTTT. The chain is built from TRBV5-1 and TRBJ1-6; possibly TRBD1 for D (6 bases). This CDR3 contains 17 residues. V was trimmed by 5 bases and J by 5 bases, leaving 20 bases between them. Germline V CDR1 and CDR2: SGHRS, YFSETQ.

This clonotype was found a few times. This chain connects TRBV6-2 or TRBV6-3 to TRBJ1-2; D ambiguous. The V gene's germline CDR1 is MNHEY and CDR2 SVGEGT. The CDR3 sequence is 16 residues long. Trimming cost V 4 bases and J 2 bases, with 17 bases left between them. The CDR3 loop is CASSLGMMVENYGYTF. CDR3 bases: TGTGCCAGCAGTTTGGGCATGATGGTGGAGAACTATGGCTACACCTTC.

This chain connects TRBV5-1 to TRBJ2-7; TRBD1 agrees at 7 bases. Per the germline V gene, CDR1 is SGHRS and CDR2 is YFSETQ. The ends lost 3 bases at V and 0 bases at J; junction bases unmatched: 6. The CDR3 length is 15 residues. The CDR3 loop reads CASSWGGDSSYEQYF. The CDR3 DNA reads TGCGCCAGCAGCTGGGGTGGGGACAGCTCCTACGAGCAGTACTTC.

The chain carries TRBV11-2 and TRBJ2-2; TRBD2 matches 9 bases. CDR3 length equals 18 residues. After removal of 2 bases from V and 0 bases from J, the junction contained 7 bases not matched to a gene. Per germline, CDR1 SGHAT and CDR2 FQNNGV. Here the CDR3 reads CASSLIVGLAPNTGELFF. The CDR3 DNA follows: TGTGCCAGCAGCTTAATCGTCGGACTAGCGCCGAACACCGGGGAGCTGTTTTTT.

The chain carries TRBV28 and TRBJ2-7; D may be TRBD1 (6 bases). Germline values: CDR1 MDHEN, CDR2 SYDVKM. The CDR3 is 17 amino acids. Trimming shortened V by 1 base and J by 4 bases, and 20 bases separated the two germline ends. The CDR3 here is CASSLSPGTTGNYEQYF. The CDR3 DNA reads TGTGCCAGCAGTTTATCCCCGGGGACAACAGGAAATTACGAGCAGTACTTC.

This clonotype was detected a few times. The V and J genes are TRBV29-1 and TRBJ2-3, with 7 bases identical to TRBD2. The germline CDR1 and CDR2 sequences are SQVTM and ANQGSEA. Unmatched junction bases numbered 7, after V lost 7 bases and J lost 0 bases. This CDR3 is built from 14 residues. The DNA of the CDR3 is TGCAGCGCCCTAGCGGTCCCTAGCACAGATACGCAGTATTTT. Its protein product is CSALAVPSTDTQYF.

The V call is TRBV6-1, the J call TRBJ2-7, with 9 bases identical to TRBD1. The length of the CDR3 is 15 residues. Trimming took 8 bases from V and 3 from J; bases not matched to a gene: 11. Germline lookup yields CDR1 MNHNS and CDR2 SASEGT. This chain's CDR3 is CASSGGRDRVYEQYF. The CDR3 DNA sequence: TGTGCCAGCTCCGGAGGCCGGGACAGGGTCTACGAGCAGTACTTC.

This clonotype was recorded a few times. The genes are TRBV3-1 and TRBJ2-7; 8 bases agree with TRBD1. CDR3 size: 15 residues. CDR1 and CDR2 (germline): LGHDT, YNNKEL (reference sequence). The trim removed 5 bases at V and 2 bases at J, leaving 8 bases unmatched. The DNA for the CDR3 is TGTGCCAGCAGCGACCGGGACAGGAGAACCTACGAGCAGTACTTC. As protein: CASSDRDRRTYEQYF.

The chain uses TRBV7-9 and TRBJ1-4; 7 bases match TRBD1. Germline CDR1 is SEHNR and CDR2 is FQNEAQ (reference sequence). The CDR3 is 17 amino acids. J was trimmed by 0 bases and V by 1 base; bases with no gene match: 5. CDR3 sequence: CASSLGGTAATNEKLFF. DNA for the CDR3: TGTGCCAGCAGCTTAGGCGGGACAGCAGCAACTAATGAAAAACTGTTTTTT. Together with reference TRBV7-9 and TRBJ1-4, the CDR3 gives the full variable domain: DTGVSQNPRHKITKRGQNVTFRCDPISEHNRLYWYRQTLGQGPEFLTYFQNEAQLEKSRLLSDRFSAERPKGSFSTLEIQRTEQGDSAMYLCASSLGGTAATNEKLFFGSGTQLSVL.

The chain is built from TRBV19 and TRBJ1-1; TRBD1 matches 8 bases. The germline CDR1 and CDR2 sequences are LNHDA and SQIVND (reference sequence). V lost 3 bases to trimming and J lost 6 bases; unmatched junction nucleotides: 9. CDR3 size: 15 residues. CDR3 sequence: CASSMNPGGQAEAFF. The CDR3 DNA follows: TGTGCCAGTAGTATGAATCCAGGGGGCCAGGCTGAAGCTTTCTTT.

The V call is TRBV7-3, the J call TRBJ1-1, with 8 nucleotides matching TRBD1. CDR3 length: 13 residues. Germline V gene data show CDR1 as SGHTA and CDR2 as FQGTGA. Trimming removed 5 bases from V and 9 bases from J; junction bases left unmatched: 8. CDR3 sequence: CASSNRQGSQAFF. CDR3 DNA: TGTGCCAGCAGCAATCGACAGGGGAGCCAAGCTTTCTTT.